The 13 T cell receptor beta chains below were found in one sample sequenced in a study of T cell responses to AZD1222 COVID-19 vaccine. This table comes from immunoSEQ multiplex PCR, and its TCRdb copy is limited to in-frame clones, with some not included. The sample has 130,000 or so clones; more than 85% are singletons. The source was peripheral blood, collected on day 0 of MenACWY control vaccination. These receptors originate from an adult in good health.

V and J are TRBV2 and TRBJ1-1; D not resolved. Germline CDR1 and CDR2: SNHLY and FYNNEI. V was pared by 10 bases and J by 5 bases, with 14 bases between. The CDR3 is made up of 12 amino acids. CDR3 sequence: CAIEAPRTEAFF. The CDR3 region has the DNA TGTGCCATCGAAGCCCCCCGGACTGAAGCTTTCTTT. Combining the CDR3 with reference TRBV2 and TRBJ1-1 gives the whole variable domain EPEVTQTPSHQVTQMGQEVILRCVPISNHLYFYWYRQILGQKVEFLVSFYNNEISEKSEIFDDQFSVERPDGSNFTLKIRSTKLEDSAMYFCAIEAPRTEAFFGQGTRLTVV.

The chain carries TRBV5-1 and TRBJ1-2; no reliable D call. In germline, CDR1 is SGHRS, CDR2 YFSETQ. The V end was cut by 4 bases, the J end by 4 bases, with 14 bases between. This CDR3 contains 14 residues. For the CDR3, the DNA is TGCGCCAGCAGCCTTGCAACGCAGTCCTATGGCTACACCTTC. Its protein product is CASSLATQSYGYTF.

The chain joins TRBV5-1 to TRBJ1-5, with a weak D call TRBD1 (5 bases). The ends were cut back, 0 bases at V and 4 bases at J, with 11 bases in the middle. Per the germline V gene, CDR1 is SGHRS and CDR2 is YFSETQ. This CDR3 spans 15 amino acids. CDR3 nucleotide sequence: TGCGCCAGCAGCTTGGAGGGGATTAGAAATCAGCCCCAGCATTTT. This gives the protein CASSLEGIRNQPQHF.

The chain combines TRBV4-1 with TRBJ2-7; 7 bases fit TRBD1. The CDR3 runs to 15 residues. The germline CDR1 and CDR2 sequences are MGHRA and YSYEKL. V lost 6 bases and J lost 1; bases outside the gene matches: 9. The CDR3 here is CASSRLTGMSYEQYF. The CDR3 DNA reads TGCGCCAGCAGTCGTTTGACAGGGATGTCCTACGAGCAGTACTTC.

A note on this clone: At one boundary the junction diverges from the germline segment, which might be a read error. The CDR3 DNA is TGTGCCAGCAGTTTATTGGTGGGGAACCCTGAAGCTTTCTTT. It codes for CASSLLVGNPEAFF. The V call is TRBV27, the J call TRBJ1-1; D is unclear. Germline assignment: CDR1 MNHEY and CDR2 SMNVEV (reference sequence). The CDR3 covers 14 residues.

This clone is a singleton in its sample. This rearrangement joins TRBV4-2 to TRBJ1-1; no definite D call. CDR3 length: 14 amino acids. The ends were cut back, 0 bases at V and 11 bases at J, with 16 bases in the middle. CDR1 is LGHNA and CDR2 is YNFKEQ in the germline V gene. The CDR3 reads CASSQDKSFGGAFF. CDR3 bases: TGTGCCAGCAGCCAAGATAAGAGTTTTGGAGGGGCTTTCTTT.

With regard to this clone: A read error may produce the germline difference seen at one junction end. This rearrangement joins TRBV11-2 to TRBJ1-2; no definite D call. In germline, CDR1 is SGHAT, CDR2 FQNNGV. This CDR3 contains 13 residues. CDR3 sequence reads: CASSLVSSRRPYF. The CDR3 DNA reads as TGTGCCAGCAGCTTAGTTTCATCACGGCGGCCGTACTTC.

The rearrangement joins TRBV21-1 to TRBJ1-2. TRBV21-1 constitutes a pseudogene. This CDR3 has 15 residues. CDR3 in amino acids: CASSTILRENYGYTF. The CDR3 DNA sequence: TGTGCCAGCAGCACTATCCTCAGGGAGAACTATGGCTACACCTTC.

The chain carries TRBV5-1 and TRBJ2-1; D gene unclear. In germline, CDR1 is SGHRS, CDR2 YFSETQ. The CDR3 runs to 12 residues. V lost 3 bases and J lost 8, with 9 bases in between. The CDR3 reads CASSYRMDEQFF. The CDR3 DNA follows: TGCGCCAGCAGCTACCGCATGGATGAGCAGTTCTTC. The variable domain in full, completed from reference TRBV5-1 and TRBJ2-1, reads KAGVTQTPRYLIKTRGQQVTLSCSPISGHRSVSWYQQTPGQGLQFLFEYFSETQRNKGNFPGRFSGRQFSNSRSEMNVSTLELGDSALYLCASSYRMDEQFFGPGTRLTVL.

The rearrangement joins TRBV27 to TRBJ1-1, with D possibly matching TRBD1 (5 bases). Germline lookup yields CDR1 MNHEY and CDR2 SMNVEV (reference sequence). V was trimmed by 2 bases and J by 7 bases, leaving 20 bases between them. There are 16 residues in the CDR3. CDR3 in amino acids: CASSLEGRALAGEAFF. CDR3 coding DNA: TGTGCCAGCAGTTTAGAGGGCAGGGCCCTGGCTGGTGAAGCTTTCTTT.

This rearrangement joins TRBV19 to TRBJ1-1, with D tentatively TRBD1 (5 bases). The CDR3 covers 13 residues. The V gene's germline CDR1 is LNHDA and CDR2 SQIVND (reference sequence). Trimming left V 7 bases short and J 10 bases short, with 19 bases between. The CDR3 bases are TGTGCCAGTACGGGGGTGATATATGGGGGAGCTTTCTTT. This codes for CASTGVIYGGAFF.

This clone was detected only once. The chain couples TRBV18 to TRBJ2-5; tentatively, D is TRBD1 (6 bases). Trimming removed 1 base from V and 1 base from J, with 16 bases in between. The germline V gene has CDR1 KGHSH and CDR2 LQKENI. This CDR3 has 17 amino acids. In DNA form, the CDR3 reads TGTGCCAGCTCACCACTTTCGCTTGGACAGATCCAAGAGACCCAGTACTTC. Its translation is CASSPLSLGQIQETQYF.

This chain links TRBV20-1 with TRBJ2-7; D ambiguous. This CDR3 has 11 amino acids. Per the germline V gene, CDR1 is DFQATT and CDR2 is SNEGSKA (reference sequence). Trimming cost V 4 bases and J 5 bases, with 9 bases left between them. The CDR3 region has the DNA TGCAGTGCTACGTCTGGAAACGAGCAGTACTTC. Translated: CSATSGNEQYF.